The text below deals with one T cell receptor (beta chain). This clonotype was counted a few times. Its antigen is not yet known. The record has no base qualities; no much larger clone is one base away. Profiling of TCR beta VDJ combinations and CDR3 sequences used genomic DNA as the template. TCR repertoire sequencing was run on an Illumina HiSeq 2000. The paper's data handling went like this. Repertoires were assessed using TRBV/TRBJ rearrangement plots, CDR3 size and DJ length profiles, and Simpson's diversity index. Whichever DNA sequence was most abundant in the deep sequencing data was defined as the immunodominant clone. CDR3 amino acid sequences were screened for sharing across subjects and were compared with published repertoires and the VDJdb database. The public reads were reanalyzed by TCRdb: fastp trimming at Q25, MiXCR alignment, in-frame beta chains only. CDR3 protein sequences are deduplicated, and each keeps its most common genes and DNA. The V and J calls were determined by TCRdb, not by the authors. This sample is represented by fewer than 200,000 distinct CDR3 sequences; less than 60% of them were singletons. The ten largest make up about 1.8% of the sample.

The source of the sample is a study of CD8+CD57+ T cells in acquired aplastic anemia (dated by TCRdb to 2017 to 2018). A note on the overall study: A mean of approximately 2.9 ug of DNA, ranging from about 0.19 to 27.4 ug, was extracted from sorted CD4+ and CD8+ cells. A CD8+CD57+ expansion meant a frequency higher than the mean frequency seen in healthy subjects.

Reading the germline V gene (reference sequence) gives CDR1 LNHDA and CDR2 SQIVND. The CDR3 contains 15 residues, cysteine and phenylalanine counted. Left in the record is the CDR3 DNA by itself, 45 bases read in frame from the first base. Relative to germline, V is 3 bases shorter and J is 4 bases shorter, with 10 bases between their ends. General conclusions and limits of the study: Between patients and healthy controls, no significant difference in CD8+ Simpson's diversity was found (P=0.060). Although roughly 29 CD8+ CDR3 sequences were shared by patients and controls, these sequences appeared highly expressed in patients and within the immunodominant clones of patients.

Patients chosen for sequencing had shown expansion of CD8+CD57+ cells by flow cytometry. Every patient had a diagnosis of severe acquired aplastic anemia based on International Study of Aplastic Anemia and Agranulocytosis and Camitta criteria. No patient had received any therapy when blood was sampled. The study deep-sequenced TCR repertoires of sorted CD4+ and CD8+ blood T cells from severe aplastic anemia patients and healthy subjects. Patients were enrolled in the USA under clinicaltrials.gov protocols 00001620, 01623167, 00001397, 00071045, 00081523 and 00961064. Ficoll-Paque density gradient centrifugation was used to isolate peripheral blood mononuclear cells. CD4+ and CD8+ T cells were sorted by FACS or magnetic beads before DNA extraction.

This chain is built from TRBV19 and TRBJ2-6; no D gene is confidently identified. The sequence came from a human donor with aplastic anemia. Sample: sorted CD4+, CD8+, or CD8+CD57+ T cells (not recorded which) from PBMCs. Read as DNA, the sequence is TGTGCCAGTAGTATGGGCGTGTCCGGGGCCAACGTCCTGACTTTC. Translation gives CASSMGVSGANVLTF. The CDR3, completed at both ends by the reference TRBV19 and TRBJ2-6 genes, gives the full variable domain DGGITQSPKYLFRKEGQNVTLSCEQNLNHDAMYWYRQDPGQGLRLIYYSQIVNDFQKGDIAEGYSVSREKKESFPLTVTSAQKNPTAFYLCASSMGVSGANVLTFGAGSRLTVL.